This T cell receptor beta chain derives from a study of CD8+ T cells in alopecia areata (dated by TCRdb to 2017 to 2018). Study-wide context: Treated patients were enrolled in an open-label pilot trial of oral tofacitinib at 5 to 10 mg twice daily for moderate-to-severe alopecia areata. In humans, TCRbeta sequencing was performed on scalp tissue and on sorted CD4+ and CD8+ peripheral blood T cells from healthy controls and from patients with patchy or totalis/universalis alopecia areata. Clonality in the scalp was compared among normal scalp (n=4), patchy alopecia areata scalp (n=8), and alopecia totalis/universalis scalp (n=8). Tofacitinib-treated patients had biopsies at baseline and at 4 and 24 weeks of treatment, with a later scalp biopsy in several patients. The SALT score, which quantifies the percentage of affected scalp surface area, was used to measure disease severity in treated patients. In both human patients and the C3H/HeJ mouse model, the study applied high-throughput TCRbeta sequencing to look at T cell clonal expansion in alopecia areata. TCRbeta CDR3 regions were amplified by immunoSEQ multiplex PCR using 35 Vbeta forward and 13 Jbeta reverse primers. Patients stayed on tofacitinib for 6 to 18 months and then had 6 months of follow-up off drug so that delayed response and recurrence could be assessed. The RNA source kit depended on sample type: the PAXgene miRNA kit for fixed scalp, the miRNeasy kit for PBMCs, and the RNeasy kit for mouse skin.

Paper-wide results and their limitations: The treated cohort was small, with a single nonresponder, so links between baseline CD8+ expansion and response need larger studies. Compared with mice, TCR sequences shared between patients were less clear, possibly partly because of HLA diversity across the patient population. Resident alphabeta T cells in normal human skin are also sequenced, complicating scalp TCR repertoire analysis, unlike mouse skin dominated by gammadelta T cells. Many expanded lesional clones were found to persist in scalp and blood during tofacitinib treatment, and relapse after treatment cessation may be partly explained by this persistence. Higher clonality and more expanded CD8+ clones were observed in lesional scalp than in normal scalp, particularly in alopecia totalis/universalis, a finding suggestive of antigenic drive. With tofacitinib, both scalp clonality and the number of expanded CD8+ clones among the top 100 scalp clones went down significantly.

The sample's treatment or condition label is to be understood as: oral pan-JAK inhibitor, 5-10 mg twice daily. From alopecia areata patients, peripheral blood was collected along with lesional scalp punch biopsies. PBMCs were separated by density centrifugation and stained for CD3, CD4 and CD8, after which CD4+ and CD8+ T cells were sorted on a FACSAria. Details on this clone: No cognate antigen has been identified for it. No base qualities exist here, and no much larger clone lies one base off it.

Trimming takes 4 bases off V and 1 base off J; junction bases not matched to a gene: 5. Its CDR3 holds 15 amino acids, cysteine through phenylalanine. CDR3 DNA is the only sequence kept; it has 45 bases, read in frame from the first base. Per the germline V gene, SGHAT is the CDR1 and FQNNGV is the CDR2. The library was made by the immunoSEQ multiplex PCR assay. RNA was extracted from all samples and reverse transcribed into cDNA, which served as template for TCR sequencing. SuperScript III was used for first-strand cDNA synthesis, primed with a 2:1 mix of oligo-dT and random hexamers. A synthetic immune receptor repertoire was used to gauge amplification bias, and whatever bias remained was removed computationally. The authors' analysis ran thus. Raw reads were preprocessed to remove errors, and CDR3 was defined by IMGT conventions from the conserved cysteine to phenylalanine. Clonality was calculated as 1 minus Shannon entropy normalized by log2 of the number of productive unique TCRs. Scalp TCRbeta sequences were cross-referenced with sorted blood CD4 and CD8 repertoires so that the CD4 or CD8 identity of scalp clones could be inferred. TCRdb re-hosts the immuneACCESS table, in-frame sequences only. Its copies lack some clones; in the studies checked, an unresolved V gene accounts for under half of them, and the cause for the rest is not known. That table gives V, J and clone size, and the DNA gave D and trimming. The sample profile shows fewer than 250,000 clones; less than 45% of them were found once. Roughly 0.5% of the sample is taken by the ten largest.

This clonotype originated in a human donor with alopecia areata. The sample in question was CD4+ T cells sorted from blood, obtained at approximately week 30, from a patient treated with tofacitinib. The chain is made from TRBV11-2 and TRBJ2-3; TRBD1 lines up with 7 middle nucleotides. The DNA reads as follows: TGTGCCAGCAGCTCTCGAGACAGGGGCACAGATACGCAGTATTTT. Translated, it reads CASSSRDRGTDTQYF.